Listed here are 12 T cell receptor beta chains from one sample, sequenced in a study of blood T cells in healthy people across ages. PCR was performed a second time for about 7 to 11 cycles using a sample-barcoded 5' primer and a J-beta primer mix. TCRdb recomputed calls from the 5' RACE reads with MiXCR, one row per CDR3 protein. The table has about 1.4 million distinct CDR3 sequences, around 55% seen once; the top ten hold 6.5% to 8.5%. The material sequenced was blood. These receptors were obtained from a man between 18 and 35 years old in good health.

This rearrangement joins TRBV4-1 to TRBJ1-1; D gene uncertain. This CDR3 comprises 14 residues. V was shortened by 0 bases and J by 11 bases, with 16 bases between the two germline ends. Germline CDR1 and CDR2: MGHRA and YSYEKL. The CDR3 spells CASSQEAGWPEAFF. CDR3 nucleotides: TGCGCCAGCAGCCAAGAAGCGGGCTGGCCCGAGGCTTTCTTT.

The chain carries TRBV7-2 and TRBJ1-5, with D unresolved. This CDR3 region has 16 residues. Trimming left V 5 bases short and J 1 base short, with 15 bases between. The V gene's germline CDR1 is SGHTA and CDR2 FQGNSA. CDR3: CASSPQAGLSNQPQHF. Here the CDR3 DNA reads TGTGCCAGCAGCCCCCAAGCCGGGCTCAGCAATCAGCCCCAGCATTTT.

V usage is TRBV4-1 and J usage is TRBJ2-2; D unclear. The V and J ends lost 1 base and 5 bases respectively, with 8 bases between them. CDR3 length: 14 amino acids. Germline V gene data show CDR1 as MGHRA and CDR2 as YSYEKL. CDR3 protein: CASSQAQTTGELFF. The CDR3 nucleotides are TGCGCCAGCAGCCAAGCCCAGACTACCGGGGAGCTGTTTTTT.

This chain connects TRBV7-9 to TRBJ2-5; no reliable D call. CDR3 size: 13 residues. Between the trimmed V and J ends, which lost 8 bases and 1 base, there was a span of 11 bases. CDR1 and CDR2 (germline): SEHNR, FQNEAQ (reference sequence). This chain's CDR3 is CASEALGQETQYF. CDR3 DNA sequence: TGTGCCAGCGAGGCCCTTGGCCAAGAGACCCAGTACTTC.

This clonotype was detected only a few times. The chain recombines TRBV7-2 with TRBJ2-1, with 9 bases identical to TRBD2. There are 16 residues in the CDR3. The germline V gene has CDR1 SGHTA and CDR2 FQGNSA. V trimming: 4 bases; J trimming: 7 bases; junction bases outside the gene matches: 11. CDR3 DNA: TGTGCCAGCAGCTCCGGGGGAACTAGCGGGTTAAATGAGCAGTTCTTC. Amino acid sequence: CASSSGGTSGLNEQFF. The variable domain in full, completed from reference TRBV7-2 and TRBJ2-1, reads GAGVSQSPSNKVTEKGKDVELRCDPISGHTALYWYRQSLGQGLEFLIYFQGNSAPDKSGLPSDRFSAERTGGSVSTLTIQRTQQEDSAVYLCASSSGGTSGLNEQFFGPGTRLTVL.

This clonotype was seen more than once but under ten times. The chain is built from TRBV6-1 and TRBJ1-1; D unclear. The V gene's germline CDR1 is MNHNS and CDR2 SASEGT. V lost 7 bases and J 2 bases, leaving 8 bases between the germline ends. The CDR3 has 12 amino acids. CDR3: CASTEVNTEAFF. CDR3 bases: TGTGCCAGCACTGAGGTTAACACTGAAGCTTTCTTT.

The chain links TRBV21-1 to TRBJ2-7; no check of the table's D call, TRBD2, against the DNA was made. TRBV21-1 is a pseudogene segment. This CDR3 comprises 16 residues. The CDR3 loop is CASSSTGTSVSNEQYF. DNA for the CDR3: TGTGCCAGCAGCAGTACCGGGACTAGCGTTTCTAACGAGCAGTACTTC.

This clonotype was seen just once. The chain has TRBV5-6 and TRBJ2-3, with a weak D call TRBD2 (6 bases). This CDR3 is built from 16 residues. Germline assignment: CDR1 SGHDT and CDR2 YYEEEE. V was trimmed by 5 bases and J by 2 bases, leaving 18 bases between them. CDR3 region: CASREWRDYFTDTQYF. In DNA, the CDR3 is TGTGCCAGCAGGGAATGGCGGGATTACTTCACAGATACGCAGTATTTT.

This chain connects TRBV4-1 to TRBJ2-4; D is unclear. The assigned J gene may be wrong: the sequence end matches TRBJ2-5 better. This CDR3 has 14 residues. Germline CDR1 MGHRA, CDR2 YSYEKL. This CDR3 is CASSHPVGRETQYF. The CDR3, as DNA: TGCGCCAGCAGCCATCCCGTAGGACGGGAGACCCAGTACTTC.

For the CDR3, the DNA is TGCGCCAGCAGCGCACCCGACGGAAGCTCCTACGAGCAGTACTTC. Residues: CASSAPDGSSYEQYF. The genes are TRBV4-1 and TRBJ2-7; no definite D call. In germline, CDR1 is MGHRA, CDR2 YSYEKL. Trimming stripped 5 bases from V and 0 bases from J, with 14 bases between. CDR3 length: 15 amino acids.

The chain employs TRBV4-1 and TRBJ2-7, with TRBD2 matching over 10 bases. The length of the CDR3 is 17 residues. Germline assignment: CDR1 MGHRA and CDR2 YSYEKL. J lost 1 base, V lost 0 bases, and 6 bases had no gene match. The CDR3 DNA reads as TGCGCCAGCAGCCAAGATCCGCTAGCGGGGGTATCCTACGAGCAGTACTTC. This gives the protein CASSQDPLAGVSYEQYF.

The genes are TRBV5-1 and TRBJ2-1, with 10 bases identical to TRBD2. Germline lookup yields CDR1 SGHRS and CDR2 YFSETQ. J gave up 5 bases and V 3 bases, and 2 bases lay outside the gene matches. CDR3 length equals 14 residues. The CDR3, as DNA: TGCGCCAGCAGCTCTAGCGGGAGCAACAATGAGCAGTTCTTC. Its protein product is CASSSSGSNNEQFF. Variable domain in full (rest from reference TRBV5-1 and TRBJ2-1): KAGVTQTPRYLIKTRGQQVTLSCSPISGHRSVSWYQQTPGQGLQFLFEYFSETQRNKGNFPGRFSGRQFSNSRSEMNVSTLELGDSALYLCASSSSGSNNEQFFGPGTRLTVL.